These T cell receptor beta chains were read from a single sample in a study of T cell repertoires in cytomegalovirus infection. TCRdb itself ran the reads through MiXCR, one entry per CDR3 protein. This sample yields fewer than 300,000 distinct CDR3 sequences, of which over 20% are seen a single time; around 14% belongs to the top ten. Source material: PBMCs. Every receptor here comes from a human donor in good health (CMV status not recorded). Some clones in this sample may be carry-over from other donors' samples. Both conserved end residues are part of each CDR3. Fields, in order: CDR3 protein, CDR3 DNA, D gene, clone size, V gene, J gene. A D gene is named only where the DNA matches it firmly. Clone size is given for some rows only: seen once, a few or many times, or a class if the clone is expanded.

CASSPPRGAPLYEQYF	TGTGCCAGCAGTCCTCCAAGGGGCGCGCCCCTCTACGAGCAGTACTTC	-	few	TRBV12-3/TRBV12-4	TRBJ2-7
CASSSPGTGGSYEQYF	TGTGCCAGCAGTTCCCCCGGGACAGGGGGCTCCTACGAGCAGTACTTC	TRBD1	-	TRBV28	TRBJ2-7
CASSPQGLGAETQYF	TGTGCCAGCAGTCCTCAGGGGTTGGGGGCAGAGACGCAGTATTTT	-	once	TRBV7-2	TRBJ2-3
CASSPVGGYEKLFF	TGTGCCAGCAGCCCCGTCGGGGGGTACGAAAAACTGTTTTTT	-	-	TRBV7-9	TRBJ1-4
CASSLPTYEQYF	TGTGCCAGCAGCTTACCTACATACGAGCAGTACTTC	-	many	TRBV7-2	TRBJ2-7
CSAGLGTSRKNEQFF	TGCAGTGCTGGTCTTGGGACTAGCAGAAAAAATGAGCAGTTCTTC	TRBD2	-	TRBV20-1	TRBJ2-1
CSGRVNTEAFF	TGCAGCGGACGGGTGAACACTGAAGCTTTCTTT	-	-	TRBV29-1	TRBJ1-1
CASSHWGENTEAFF	TGTGCCAGTAGTCACTGGGGGGAGAACACTGAAGCTTTCTTT	-	-	TRBV19	TRBJ1-1
CAIRTRSNTGELFF	TGTGCCATCAGGACAAGGTCGAACACCGGGGAGCTGTTTTTT	-	-	TRBV10-3	TRBJ2-2
CASSYSSTGGVQETQYF	TGTGCCAGCAGCTATTCCTCGACAGGGGGTGTACAAGAGACCCAGTACTTC	TRBD1	many	TRBV7-2	TRBJ2-5
CAGKTGQGGRAFF	TGTGCCGGAAAAACGGGACAGGGAGGGCGAGCTTTCTTT	TRBD1	-	TRBV3-1	TRBJ1-1
CSASFGGGGGYTF	TGCAGTGCTAGTTTTGGGGGGGGCGGTGGCTACACCTTC	-	few	TRBV20-1	TRBJ1-2
CASSLKVEGNQPQHF	TGTGCCAGCAGCTTAAAGGTGGAGGGCAATCAGCCCCAGCATTTT	-	many	TRBV7-2	TRBJ1-5
CSARATVGVIRDTEAFF	TGCAGTGCTAGAGCCACGGTAGGTGTGATAAGGGACACTGAAGCTTTCTTT	-	-	TRBV20-1	TRBJ1-1
CATSRGLGNSPLHF	TGTGCCACCTCCAGGGGGTTAGGGAATTCACCCCTCCACTTT	TRBD1	-	TRBV28	TRBJ1-6
CASSFKHGEDTQYF	TGTGCCAGCAGCTTTAAACATGGGGAAGATACGCAGTATTTT	-	few	TRBV7-2	TRBJ2-3
CASSLAADRLYF	TGTGCCAGCAGCTTAGCCGCCGACAGGCTGTACTTC	-	few	TRBV11-2	TRBJ2-7
CASSLGTGLSDEQYF	TGTGCCAGCAGCTTGGGGACAGGGCTTTCGGACGAGCAGTACTTC	TRBD1	-	TRBV5-6	TRBJ2-7
CASSRRQSSSYNEQFF	TGTGCCAGCAGCCGCCGACAGTCTAGCTCCTACAATGAGCAGTTCTTC	-	-	TRBV7-9	TRBJ2-1
CSVELATNEKLFF	TGCAGCGTTGAACTAGCAACTAATGAAAAACTGTTTTTT	-	once	TRBV29-1	TRBJ1-4
CASSLELAGSSYNEQFF	TGTGCCAGCAGCTTAGAACTAGCGGGGAGCTCCTACAATGAGCAGTTCTTC	TRBD2	many	TRBV7-2	TRBJ2-1
CSASDLAKNIQYF	TGCAGTGCCTCAGATCTAGCCAAAAACATTCAGTACTTC	-	few	TRBV20-1	TRBJ2-4
CSVKTGGWNEQFF	TGCAGCGTGAAAACAGGGGGCTGGAATGAGCAGTTCTTC	TRBD1	few	TRBV29-1	TRBJ2-1
CASRNSYEQYF	TGTGCCAGCAGGAACTCCTACGAGCAGTACTTC	-	-	TRBV6-2/TRBV6-3	TRBJ2-7
CASSLGTFYEQYF	TGTGCCAGCAGCTTGGGGACCTTCTACGAGCAGTACTTC	-	-	TRBV5-6	TRBJ2-7
CASSVDNINQPQHF	TGTGCCAGCAGTGTCGACAACATCAATCAGCCCCAGCATTTT	-	few	TRBV12-3/TRBV12-4	TRBJ1-5
CASSYQGPATLTVQYF	TGTGCCAGCAGTTACCAAGGGCCAGCCACCCTAACTGTTCAGTACTTC	-	many	TRBV6-2/TRBV6-3	TRBJ2-4
CASSLGVLSNQPQHF	TGTGCCAGCAGTTTGGGGGTCCTAAGCAATCAGCCCCAGCATTTT	-	few	TRBV12-3/TRBV12-4	TRBJ1-5
CARKGSNQPQHF	TGTGCCAGGAAGGGCAGCAATCAGCCCCAGCATTTT	-	-	TRBV7-2	TRBJ1-5
CASSLLGSGSGGYEQFF	TGTGCCAGCAGCTTATTAGGGAGCGGGAGCGGCGGGTATGAGCAGTTCTTC	TRBD2	many	TRBV7-8	TRBJ2-1
CASPLYRTSDYNEQFF	TGTGCCAGCCCCCTTTATCGGACTAGCGACTACAATGAGCAGTTCTTC	TRBD2	few	TRBV12-3/TRBV12-4	TRBJ2-1
CASSSSLRLAASTDTQYF	TGTGCCAGCAGCTCCTCACTTAGACTAGCGGCTAGCACAGATACGCAGTATTTT	TRBD2	many	TRBV7-2	TRBJ2-3
CASSQRAGFQETQYF	TGCGCCAGCAGCCAAAGAGCGGGGTTCCAAGAGACCCAGTACTTC	TRBD2	-	TRBV4-1	TRBJ2-5
CASSPHLGGASEQYF	TGTGCCAGCAGTCCTCACTTGGGGGGGGCCTCCGAGCAGTACTTC	-	-	TRBV7-2	TRBJ2-7
CSASSRGVSYEQYF	TGCAGTGCTAGTTCGCGAGGGGTTTCCTACGAGCAGTACTTC	-	few	TRBV20-1	TRBJ2-7
CASRKTGQETQYF	TGTGCCAGCAGAAAGACTGGACAAGAGACCCAGTACTTC	-	once	TRBV6-2/TRBV6-3	TRBJ2-5
CSAHGGGNQPQHF	TGCAGTGCCCACGGGGGGGGAAATCAGCCCCAGCATTTT	-	-	TRBV20-1	TRBJ1-5
CASSRPGTEIEQYF	TGTGCCAGCAGCCGCCCGGGGACAGAGATAGAGCAGTACTTC	TRBD1	once	TRBV6-2/TRBV6-3	TRBJ2-7